One and the same sample provided the 14 T cell receptor beta chains below, sequenced in a study of blood T cell repertoires in COVID-19. Assay: immunoSEQ multiplex PCR; the TCRdb copy retains only in-frame clones and omits some. The sample includes almost 25,000 clones, roughly 77% of them seen just once. Material for sequencing was peripheral blood. The receptors originated from a woman aged 70 to 79 with COVID-19, enrolled during active disease.

The rearrangement uses TRBV24-1 and TRBJ2-3, with a tentative D call TRBD1 (6 bases). CDR1 and CDR2 from the germline V gene are KGHDR and SFDVKD. The CDR3 is 13 amino acids. Deletions cut 4 bases from V and 8 bases from J, with 12 bases between. The CDR3 sequence: CATSEQGQITQYF. The CDR3 region has the DNA TGTGCCACCAGTGAACAGGGTCAAATTACGCAGTATTTT.

This chain links TRBV7-2 with TRBJ1-1, with D unclear. The CDR3 contains 17 residues. V lost 1 base and J 4 bases, leaving 19 bases between the germline ends. Germline assignment: CDR1 SGHTA and CDR2 FQGNSA. CDR3 in DNA: TGTGCCAGCAGCTTAGTCGGCCAGGAACCCCTCCTCACTGAAGCTTTCTTT. Translation gives CASSLVGQEPLLTEAFF.

The genes are TRBV19 and TRBJ2-2; a weak D match, TRBD2 (6 bases). The CDR3 is made up of 14 amino acids. The V gene's germline CDR1 is LNHDA and CDR2 SQIVND (reference sequence). V was cut by 2 bases and J by 7 bases, with 11 bases left in between. The CDR3 DNA sequence: TGTGCCAGTAGTATATCCACGCGGGGCGGGGAGCTGTTTTTT. It specifies CASSISTRGGELFF.

The J gene is TRBJ1-1, the V gene TRBV4-2; a possible D gene is TRBD1 (5 bases). The germline gives CDR1 LGHNA, CDR2 YNFKEQ. V lost 0 bases, J lost 12 bases, and 17 bases lay in between. This CDR3 contains 14 residues. CDR3 bases: TGTGCCAGCAGCCAAGAGCCGAGGGGCGGGATAACTTTCTTT. Amino acid sequence: CASSQEPRGGITFF.

J is TRBJ1-5 and V is TRBV6-6, with 7 bases fitting TRBD1. After removal of 6 bases from V and 5 bases from J, the junction contained 10 bases not matched to a gene. The CDR3 loop spans 15 amino acids. Germline CDR1 is MNHNY and CDR2 is SVGAGI (reference sequence). The CDR3 bases are TGTGCCAGCAGCCCTAGACAGGGCCCGCATCAGCCCCAGCATTTT. This gives the protein CASSPRQGPHQPQHF.

This rearrangement joins TRBV15 to TRBJ1-5; weak D call: TRBD1 (6 bases). Trimming removed 4 bases from V and 5 bases from J, with 15 bases in between. Germline loops: CDR1 LNHNV, CDR2 YYDKDF (reference sequence). The CDR3 is 15 residues long. CDR3 nucleotide sequence: TGTGCCACCAGCACGAACAGGGCTGAGGATCAGCCCCAGCATTTT. Its translation is CATSTNRAEDQPQHF.

The chain employs TRBV7-9 and TRBJ2-1; 9 bases are a match to TRBD2. This CDR3 has 17 residues. Germline V lookup: CDR1 SEHNR, CDR2 FQNEAQ (reference sequence). V dropped 5 bases and J dropped 8; count of bases not matched to a gene: 16. The CDR3 here is CASSGVGETSGTDEQFF. In DNA form, the CDR3 reads TGTGCCAGCAGCGGGGTTGGTGAGACTAGCGGAACCGATGAGCAGTTCTTC.

The chain has TRBV11-2 and TRBJ1-3; D is unclear. CDR3 length: 15 residues. V lost 1 base to trimming and J lost 7 bases, with 14 bases between them. Germline loops: CDR1 SGHAT, CDR2 FQNNGV. CDR3 sequence reads: CASSLGQKIGNTIYF. In DNA form, the CDR3 reads TGTGCCAGCAGCTTAGGGCAGAAGATCGGGAACACCATATATTTT.

CDR3 sequence reads: CASSPGTTSTDTQYF. DNA for the CDR3: TGTGCCAGCTCACCGGGGACTACCAGCACAGATACGCAGTATTTT. The V and J genes are TRBV18 and TRBJ2-3; 7 positions agree with TRBD2. J was trimmed by 0 bases and V by 3 bases; bases with no gene match: 3. This CDR3 contains 15 residues. Germline V gene data show CDR1 as KGHSH and CDR2 as LQKENI.

This clone has only a few counts. The V call is TRBV6-2 or TRBV6-3, the J call TRBJ1-1, with D possibly matching TRBD1 (5 bases). Trimming removed 2 bases from V and 0 bases from J, with 10 bases in between. CDR1 and CDR2 (germline): MNHEY, SVGEGT. The CDR3 totals 15 residues. The CDR3 DNA follows: TGTGCCAGCAGTTACAGGGGATTGGTGAACACTGAAGCTTTCTTT. Translated: CASSYRGLVNTEAFF.

The rearrangement joins TRBV29-1 to TRBJ1-2; D remains unclear. This CDR3 is 12 amino acids long. Germline V gene sequence: CDR1 SQVTM, CDR2 ANQGSEA. V dropped 2 bases and J dropped 7 bases, with 11 bases sitting between them. The CDR3 DNA sequence: TGCAGCGTTGAAAGTCCTGGCGGTGGCTACACCTTC. It yields the protein CSVESPGGGYTF. Variable domain in full (rest from reference TRBV29-1 and TRBJ1-2): SAVISQKPSRDICQRGTSLTIQCQVDSQVTMMFWYRQQPGQSLTLIATANQGSEATYESGFVIDKFPISRPNLTFSTLTVSNMSPEDSSIYLCSVESPGGGYTFGSGTRLTVV.

The chain carries TRBV11-2 and TRBJ2-5; TRBD2 matches at 8 bases. The CDR3 spans 17 residues. The ends lost 1 base at V and 1 base at J; junction bases unmatched: 8. Germline V gene data show CDR1 as SGHAT and CDR2 as FQNNGV. The CDR3 DNA reads TGTGCCAGCAGCTTAGGGGTTAGCGGGGACCCCCAAGAGACCCAGTACTTC. It specifies CASSLGVSGDPQETQYF.

Points on this clone: The junction differs from germline at one of its ends, possibly a read error. The chain joins TRBV11-2 to TRBJ2-3, with D tentatively TRBD1 (5 bases). The CDR3 spans 15 residues. Germline CDR1 and CDR2: SGHAT and FQNNGV. The CDR3 protein is CASSPSADTTNTQYF. As DNA, the CDR3 is TGTGCCAGCAGCCCATCCGCGGACACCACAAATACGCAGTATTTT.

This rearrangement joins TRBV28 to TRBJ1-2; D is perhaps TRBD1 (6 bases). Trimming left V 6 bases short and J 6 bases short, with 14 bases between. This CDR3 spans 13 amino acids. The germline CDR1 and CDR2 sequences are MDHEN and SYDVKM. The CDR3 DNA reads as TGTGCCAGCAGATCGCAAGGGGGGGATGGCTACACCTTC. Translating it yields CASRSQGGDGYTF.